The 32 T cell receptor beta chains below all came from one sample that was sequenced in a study of PD-1 blockade in classical Hodgkin lymphoma. Time point described: cycle 4 day 1 (C4D1), after less than seven weeks of nivolumab. All patients experienced relapse after autologous stem cell transplantation, and brentuximab vedotin exposure was variable. The table came from immunoSEQ multiplex PCR; TCRdb's copy has only in-frame clones and leaves some out. The sample includes around 60,000 clones, around nine tenths of them seen just once. The sample here was peripheral blood mononuclear cells (PBMCs), taken before the fourth cycle of nivolumab. All receptors derive from a human donor with classical Hodgkin lymphoma.

This clone was picked up a small number of times. The chain links TRBV10-2 to TRBJ2-1; no firm D call. The CDR3 runs to 11 residues. CDR1 is WSHSY, CDR2 SAAADI, per germline. Between the trimmed V and J ends, which lost 3 bases and 8 bases, there was a span of 5 bases. CDR3 sequence reads: CASSDRHEQFF. CDR3 nucleotide sequence: TGCGCCAGCAGTGATCGGCATGAGCAGTTCTTC.

The gene calls are TRBV5-1 and TRBJ1-1, with a tentative D call TRBD1 (5 bases). Germline CDR1 and CDR2: SGHRS and YFSETQ. CDR3 size: 18 residues. Trimming cost V 0 bases and J 2 bases, with 20 bases left between them. The CDR3 DNA follows: TGCGCCAGCAGCTTGGTGGGGACGGTAGGAGGGAGTAACACTGAAGCTTTCTTT. Translating it yields CASSLVGTVGGSNTEAFF.

The genes are TRBV4-1 and TRBJ1-2; D is ambiguous. The germline V gene has CDR1 MGHRA and CDR2 YSYEKL. The germline V and J ends were trimmed by 0 bases and 4 bases, with 3 bases remaining between them. The CDR3 sequence is 12 residues long. The CDR3 spells CASSQEGYGYTF. In DNA form, the CDR3 reads TGCGCCAGCAGCCAAGAGGGCTATGGCTACACCTTC.

V is TRBV27 and J is TRBJ2-7; possibly TRBD1 for D (6 bases). CDR1 is MNHEY and CDR2 is SMNVEV in the germline V gene (reference sequence). Trimming took off 4 bases at V and 4 bases at J, with 11 bases between the two ends. The CDR3 loop spans 13 amino acids. CDR3 in DNA: TGTGCCAGCAGTTATCAGGGGAATTACGAGCAGTACTTC. Translating it yields CASSYQGNYEQYF.

The J gene is TRBJ2-1, the V gene TRBV28, with D maybe TRBD1 (5 bases). Germline V gives CDR1 MDHEN, CDR2 SYDVKM. The ends were cut back, 4 bases at V and 9 bases at J, with 10 bases in the middle. The CDR3 has 12 residues. Here the CDR3 reads CASSWGDVEQFF. The DNA for the CDR3 is TGTGCCAGCAGTTGGGGCGACGTTGAGCAGTTCTTC.

The J gene is TRBJ1-1, the V gene TRBV6-6; TRBD1 matches 9 bases. The length of the CDR3 is 16 residues. The ends lost 4 bases at V and 6 bases at J; junction bases unmatched: 12. The germline V gene has CDR1 MNHNY and CDR2 SVGAGI (reference sequence). The CDR3 loop is CASSSLGTGYFAEAFF. CDR3 nucleotides: TGTGCCAGCAGTTCTCTCGGGACAGGGTATTTCGCTGAAGCTTTCTTT.

J is TRBJ2-1 and V is TRBV11-1, with TRBD2 identical over 9 bases. J was trimmed by 5 bases and V by 0 bases; bases with no gene match: 5. Germline lookup yields CDR1 SGHAT and CDR2 FQDESV (reference sequence). CDR3 length equals 16 residues. The chain's CDR3 is CASSLALTSGHNEQFF. The CDR3 bases are TGTGCCAGCAGCTTAGCGCTGACTAGCGGCCACAATGAGCAGTTCTTC. The variable domain in full, completed from reference TRBV11-1 and TRBJ2-1, reads EAEVAQSPRYKITEKSQAVAFWCDPISGHATLYWYRQILGQGPELLVQFQDESVVDDSQLPKDRFSAERLKGVDSTLKIQPAELGDSAMYLCASSLALTSGHNEQFFGPGTRLTVL.

The CDR3 nucleotides are TGTGCCAGCAGCTTAGGTGTGGGGGTGGTTGGAGAGACCCAGTACTTC. Translating gives CASSLGVGVVGETQYF. The chain combines TRBV7-6 with TRBJ2-5, with D perhaps given as TRBD1 or TRBD2 (5 bases each). Germline V gene sequence: CDR1 SGHVS, CDR2 FNYEAQ. The length of the CDR3 is 16 residues. The ends were cut back, 1 base at V and 4 bases at J, with 16 bases in the middle.

This chain uses TRBV10-3 with TRBJ1-5; D is undetermined. Between the trimmed V and J ends, which lost 7 bases and 7 bases, there was a span of 14 bases. The CDR3 is made up of 13 amino acids. Germline V gene lookup returns CDR1 ENHRY and CDR2 SYGVKD. This chain's CDR3 is CAIMPGFGQPQHF. CDR3 nucleotides: TGTGCCATCATGCCCGGGTTCGGACAGCCCCAGCATTTT.

This clone was seen once. V is TRBV7-9 and J is TRBJ2-3; 9 bases agree with TRBD2. Germline CDR1 reads SEHNR; CDR2 reads FQNEAQ (reference sequence). V was clipped by 1 base and J by 4 bases; unmatched bases: 9. The CDR3 length is 17 residues. CDR3 coding DNA: TGTGCCAGCAGCTTAGGAGGTAGCGGGGGTACCCCAGATACGCAGTATTTT. Translated, it gives CASSLGGSGGTPDTQYF. Full variable domain (outside the CDR3, taken from reference TRBV7-9 and TRBJ2-3): DTGVSQNPRHKITKRGQNVTFRCDPISEHNRLYWYRQTLGQGPEFLTYFQNEAQLEKSRLLSDRFSAERPKGSFSTLEIQRTEQGDSAMYLCASSLGGSGGTPDTQYFGPGTRLTVL.

J is TRBJ2-6 and V is TRBV6-5; 9 bases line up with TRBD1. Trimming removed 2 bases from V and 1 base from J; junction bases left unmatched: 0. The germline gives CDR1 MNHEY, CDR2 SVGAGI. This CDR3 region has 16 residues. DNA for the CDR3: TGTGCCAGCAGTTACGGGACAGGGTCTGGGGCCAACGTCCTGACTTTC. Encoded protein: CASSYGTGSGANVLTF.

The V call is TRBV7-8, the J call TRBJ2-1, with TRBD1 identical over 7 bases. V lost 5 bases to trimming and J lost 6 bases; unmatched junction nucleotides: 7. CDR1 SGHVS and CDR2 FQNEAQ come from the germline V gene. This CDR3 is built from 14 residues. The CDR3 DNA reads TGTGCCAGCAGCATCAGGGGGATTCCCAATGAGCAGTTCTTC. Protein sequence: CASSIRGIPNEQFF.

The chain employs TRBV2 and TRBJ1-5, with D hard to call. CDR1 and CDR2 from the germline V gene are SNHLY and FYNNEI. The germline V and J ends were trimmed by 3 bases and 3 bases, with 3 bases remaining between them. There are 12 residues in the CDR3. The CDR3: CASSDNNQPQHF. CDR3 coding DNA: TGTGCCAGCAGTGACAACAATCAGCCCCAGCATTTT.

The chain employs TRBV6-1 and TRBJ2-7; 7 bases agree with TRBD1. The CDR3 is made up of 14 amino acids. CDR1 and CDR2 from the germline V gene are MNHNS and SASEGT. V trimming: 5 bases; J trimming: 2 bases; junction bases outside the gene matches: 6. The CDR3 nucleotides are TGTGCCAGCAGTACTCCCGGGACAGCCTACGAGCAGTACTTC. Translating it yields CASSTPGTAYEQYF.

This clone is a singleton in its sample. V is TRBV29-1 and J is TRBJ1-6, with 10 bases that match TRBD1. The ends lost 3 bases at V and 7 bases at J; junction bases unmatched: 9. The CDR3 runs 16 residues. Germline CDR1 and CDR2: SQVTM and ANQGSEA. CDR3 DNA: TGCAGCGTTGATAGCGTAGTGGACAGGGGGAATTCACCCCTCCACTTT. It is translated as CSVDSVVDRGNSPLHF.

The chain links TRBV28 to TRBJ1-2; 8 bases map to TRBD1. The CDR3 covers 15 residues. V trimming: 2 bases; J trimming: 2 bases; junction bases outside the gene matches: 4. Per the germline V gene, CDR1 is MDHEN and CDR2 is SYDVKM. The CDR3 here is CASSLTQGGNYGYTF. The CDR3 nucleotides read TGTGCCAGCAGTTTAACACAGGGGGGGAACTATGGCTACACCTTC.

This clone appeared once. The chain couples TRBV5-4 to TRBJ2-5, with 8 bases that match TRBD2. The J segment lost 1 base and the V segment lost 4 bases, leaving 9 bases of the junction unmatched. From germline, CDR1 is SGHNT and CDR2 YYREEE (reference sequence). CDR3 length: 16 amino acids. As DNA, the CDR3 is TGTGCCAGCAGCGGAGGGAGCGGGAGAAGCCAAGAGACCCAGTACTTC. It translates to CASSGGSGRSQETQYF.

This clone was seen a single time. The V call is TRBV7-8, the J call TRBJ2-1; possible D gene TRBD2, 6 bases. Trimming cost V 4 bases and J 8 bases, with 12 bases left between them. CDR3 length: 13 amino acids. Looked up from germline, CDR1 is SGHVS and CDR2 is FQNEAQ. The CDR3 reads CASSCGGSDEQFF. The CDR3, as DNA: TGTGCCAGCAGCTGTGGGGGGTCGGATGAGCAGTTCTTC.

This chain uses TRBV21-1 with TRBJ2-7; the table calls TRBD1, which could not be checked here. TRBV21-1 is a documented pseudogene. CDR3 length: 15 amino acids. The CDR3 DNA sequence: TGTGCCAGCAGCAAAGACTGGACAGGGGGCTACGAGCAGTACTTC. Its translation: CASSKDWTGGYEQYF.

This clone was counted only a few times. The CDR3 here is CASNGRAIYGYTF. In DNA, the CDR3 is TGTGCCAGCAATGGGCGCGCCATCTATGGCTACACCTTC. This sequence joins TRBV2 and TRBJ1-2; no clear D gene. The germline V gene encodes CDR1 SNHLY and CDR2 FYNNEI. The CDR3 consists of 13 residues. The V gene lost 7 bases and the J gene lost 4 bases, with 13 bases spanning the gap.

This chain connects TRBV11-2 to TRBJ1-4, with 8 bases matching TRBD1. Germline CDR1 SGHAT, CDR2 FQNNGV. This CDR3 is built from 14 residues. V lost 5 bases, J lost 8 bases, and 7 bases stayed unmatched. The CDR3 sequence is CASSPDRGGEKLFF. CDR3 nucleotide sequence: TGTGCCAGCAGCCCCGACAGGGGTGGAGAAAAACTGTTTTTT.

V is TRBV9 and J is TRBJ2-1; no definite D call. The CDR3 has 15 amino acids. The V gene's germline CDR1 is SGDLS and CDR2 YYNGEE. The ends were cut back, 3 bases at V and 0 bases at J, with 10 bases in the middle. CDR3 sequence reads: CASSEGLLSYNEQFF. The CDR3 DNA follows: TGTGCCAGCAGCGAGGGCCTTCTCTCCTACAATGAGCAGTTCTTC.

The genes are TRBV27 and TRBJ1-6; no clear D. Trimming shortened V by 6 bases and J by 0 bases, and 9 bases separated the two germline ends. Germline V gene lookup returns CDR1 MNHEY and CDR2 SMNVEV (reference sequence). The CDR3 length is 15 residues. The CDR3 spells CASRLTPSYNSPLHF. The CDR3 DNA reads TGTGCCAGCAGACTGACCCCCTCCTATAATTCACCCCTCCACTTT.

The chain employs TRBV19 and TRBJ2-5; D is undetermined. Trimming took 6 bases from V and 1 from J, leaving 12 bases between them. This CDR3 is 14 amino acids long. In germline, CDR1 is LNHDA, CDR2 SQIVND (reference sequence). CDR3 region: CASSPDGPQETQYF. CDR3 coding DNA: TGTGCCAGTAGCCCGGACGGGCCCCAAGAGACCCAGTACTTC.

The chain couples TRBV4-1 to TRBJ2-1; TRBD2 matches at 7 bases. Germline CDR1 MGHRA, CDR2 YSYEKL. V was clipped by 5 bases and J by 0 bases; unmatched bases: 7. The CDR3 contains 16 residues. CDR3 loop: CASSSESGISYNEQFF. The DNA for the CDR3 is TGCGCCAGCAGCTCAGAGAGCGGGATCTCCTACAATGAGCAGTTCTTC.

The gene calls are TRBV4-2 and TRBJ1-4; D not certain. The CDR3 length is 16 residues. Germline V gene lookup returns CDR1 LGHNA and CDR2 YNFKEQ. Deletions cut 1 base from V and 7 bases from J, with 16 bases between. CDR3 region: CASSQGEAGNGEKLFF. The CDR3 DNA reads as TGTGCCAGCAGCCAAGGGGAGGCAGGCAATGGTGAAAAACTGTTTTTT.

J is TRBJ2-7 and V is TRBV27; D may be TRBD1 (5 bases). The CDR3 runs 13 residues. V lost 3 bases to trimming and J lost 5 bases, with 11 bases between them. Per the germline V gene, CDR1 is MNHEY and CDR2 is SMNVEV (reference sequence). In DNA, the CDR3 is TGTGCCAGCAGTTTTTCAGGGTTAAACGAGCAGTACTTC. Translating gives CASSFSGLNEQYF.

The chain is built from TRBV6-5 and TRBJ2-7, with D possibly called TRBD1 or TRBD2 (5 bases each). The V end was cut by 4 bases, the J end by 4 bases, with 11 bases between. The CDR3 consists of 13 residues. Germline-derived CDR1 and CDR2 are MNHEY and SVGAGI. Here the CDR3 reads CASSWDGAYEQYF. Here the CDR3 DNA reads TGTGCCAGCAGTTGGGACGGAGCATACGAGCAGTACTTC.

This clone was observed a handful of times. V is TRBV11-3 and J is TRBJ2-3; no reliable D call. V dropped 6 bases and J dropped 0 bases, with 10 bases sitting between them. The CDR3 loop spans 14 amino acids. From germline, CDR1 is SGHNT and CDR2 YENEEA. The CDR3 region is CASSIGHSTDTQYF. CDR3 sequence (DNA): TGTGCCAGCAGTATTGGTCATAGCACAGATACGCAGTATTTT.

The chain employs TRBV7-2 and TRBJ2-2, with 9 positions matching TRBD2. The CDR3 consists of 16 residues. Germline assignment: CDR1 SGHTA and CDR2 FQGNSA. Germline trimming cut 1 base from V and 4 bases from J; bases unmatched to any gene: 4. The CDR3: CASSLVSGSFTGELFF. CDR3 DNA: TGTGCCAGCAGCTTAGTTAGCGGGAGTTTCACCGGGGAGCTGTTTTTT.

This chain connects TRBV27 to TRBJ2-7; D unclear. The CDR3 has 13 amino acids. V lost 5 bases, J lost 2 bases, and 10 bases lay in between. Looked up from germline, CDR1 is MNHEY and CDR2 is SMNVEV (reference sequence). Here the CDR3 reads CASSSAGAYEQYF. The DNA of the CDR3 is TGTGCCAGCAGTAGTGCCGGCGCCTACGAGCAGTACTTC.

This chain joins TRBV18 and TRBJ1-2, with 8 nucleotides matching TRBD1. CDR1 and CDR2 from the germline V gene are KGHSH and LQKENI. The CDR3 extends over 16 amino acids. The ends lost 0 bases at V and 0 bases at J; junction bases unmatched: 3. The DNA for the CDR3 is TGTGCCAGCTCACCACCCGGGACAGGACCTAACTATGGCTACACCTTC. Translated: CASSPPGTGPNYGYTF.